This T cell receptor beta chain was identified during a study of T cell responses to AZD1222 COVID-19 vaccine. The assay was immunoSEQ multiplex PCR, and TCRdb's table has in-frame clones only and misses some. This sample has around 150,000 clones, with 70% to 90% found just once. A remark on this clone: What it recognizes is unknown.

The CDR3 spans 13 residues. The junction had 9 bases not matched to a gene; V was cut back by 1 base and J by 9 bases. Looked up from germline, CDR1 is GTSNPN and CDR2 is SVGIG (reference sequence). The study, taken as a whole, reports: Across the whole spike, CD4 TCRs peaked at regions 160-218 and 743-854. It was only after the peak T cell response that any repertoires were sampled. Vaccination with two AZD1222 doses was followed by a rise in Spike-specific TCR breadth and depth.

The source material was peripheral blood, sampled 28 days after the second dose of the MenACWY control vaccine. The chain carries TRBV30 and TRBJ2-7, with 7 bases lining up with TRBD2. The sequence was obtained from an adult who received the MenACWY meningococcal vaccine as a control. As DNA, the CDR3 is TGTGCCTGGAGTGCCGGGAGCGGGGCCGGGCAGTACTTC. The encoded protein is CAWSAGSGAGQYF. Filled out from reference TRBV30 and TRBJ2-7, the complete variable domain reads SQTIHQWPATLVQPVGSPLSLECTVEGTSNPNLYWYRQAAGRGLQLLFYSVGIGQISSEVPQNLSASRPQDRQFILSSKKLLLSDSGFYLCAWSAGSGAGQYFGPGTRLTVT.